This passage covers 17 T cell receptor beta chains from one sample sequenced in a study of T cell responses to AZD1222 COVID-19 vaccine. Clones were read by immunoSEQ multiplex PCR, and TCRdb kept only the in-frame ones, dropping some. Of approximately 110,000 clones in the sample, about 87% were seen once. The sequences come from peripheral blood, collected on day 0 of AZD1222 vaccination. The receptors were gathered from an adult in good health.

The DNA for the CDR3 is TGTGCCAGCGAACCCCGGGGGCGGGACACTGAAGCTTTCTTT. Protein: CASEPRGRDTEAFF. The rearrangement uses TRBV5-4 and TRBJ1-1, with D possibly TRBD1 on 6 matching bases. Looked up from germline, CDR1 is SGHNT and CDR2 is YYREEE (reference sequence). V was pared by 7 bases and J by 3 bases, with 16 bases between. The CDR3 is 14 amino acids. The whole variable domain, remainder taken from reference TRBV5-4 and TRBJ1-1, is ETGVTQSPTHLIKTRGQQVTLRCSSQSGHNTVSWYQQALGQGPQFIFQYYREEENGRGNFPPRFSGLQFPNYSSELNVNALELDDSALYLCASEPRGRDTEAFFGQGTRLTVV.

The V gene is TRBV10-3, the J gene TRBJ2-7; 8 positions match TRBD1. The length of the CDR3 is 13 residues. Germline V gene sequence: CDR1 ENHRY, CDR2 SYGVKD. V was clipped by 9 bases and J by 3 bases; unmatched bases: 7. CDR3 sequence (DNA): TGTGCCATGGCGAAGGACAGGGACTACGAGCAGTACTTC. It specifies CAMAKDRDYEQYF.

The chain carries TRBV19 and TRBJ1-2, with 7 nucleotides matching TRBD1. V was pared by 9 bases and J by 8 bases, with 12 bases of the junction left unmatched. The germline gives CDR1 LNHDA, CDR2 SQIVND (reference sequence). The CDR3 consists of 13 residues. The CDR3 bases are TGTGCCAGCACGGACAGGCGGGGTCGGGGCTACACCTTC. Its protein is CASTDRRGRGYTF.

V usage is TRBV5-5 and J usage is TRBJ2-7; no clear D. The CDR3 sequence is 14 residues long. Germline V gene lookup returns CDR1 SGHKS and CDR2 YYEKEE (reference sequence). Trimming removed 3 bases at V and 0 bases at J, with 10 bases between. Here the CDR3 DNA reads TGTGCCAGCAGCTCGCGACCCACCTCCTACGAGCAGTACTTC. This sequence encodes CASSSRPTSYEQYF.

The chain employs TRBV7-9 and TRBJ1-1; unclear D gene. In germline, CDR1 is SEHNR, CDR2 FQNEAQ (reference sequence). Trimming removed 4 bases at V and 1 base at J, with 7 bases between. The CDR3 is 13 residues long. CDR3 loop: CASSSYQNTEAFF. The DNA of the CDR3 is TGTGCCAGCAGCTCGTATCAGAACACTGAAGCTTTCTTT.

The chain joins TRBV29-1 to TRBJ1-2; TRBD1 matches at 9 bases. Trimming cost V 3 bases and J 2 bases; bases outside gene matches: 4. The CDR3 contains 14 residues. Germline CDR1 reads SQVTM; CDR2 reads ANQGSEA. The CDR3, as DNA: TGCAGCGTTGATCCGGGACAGGGAAACTATGGCTACACCTTC. As protein: CSVDPGQGNYGYTF.

This chain links TRBV11-2 with TRBJ2-7; 7 bases map to TRBD1. Per the germline V gene, CDR1 is SGHAT and CDR2 is FQNNGV. The CDR3 runs 13 residues. J lost 3 bases, V lost 6 bases, and 5 bases had no gene match. The DNA for the CDR3 is TGTGCCAGCAGGACAGGGAATTTCTACGAGCAGTACTTC. Protein: CASRTGNFYEQYF.

This chain connects TRBV19 to TRBJ1-2, with D possibly TRBD1 on 6 matching bases. Germline V gene lookup returns CDR1 LNHDA and CDR2 SQIVND (reference sequence). The V gene lost 9 bases and the J gene lost 3 bases, with 17 bases spanning the gap. The CDR3 runs to 14 residues. The DNA for the CDR3 is TGTGCCAGCGAACAGGGAACCAGCGACTATGGCTACACCTTC. The encoded protein is CASEQGTSDYGYTF. Full variable domain (outside the CDR3, taken from reference TRBV19 and TRBJ1-2): DGGITQSPKYLFRKEGQNVTLSCEQNLNHDAMYWYRQDPGQGLRLIYYSQIVNDFQKGDIAEGYSVSREKKESFPLTVTSAQKNPTAFYLCASEQGTSDYGYTFGSGTRLTVV.

The gene calls are TRBV27 and TRBJ2-1, with D possibly matching TRBD2 (5 bases). V lost 4 bases and J 5 bases, leaving 9 bases between the germline ends. Germline CDR1 MNHEY, CDR2 SMNVEV (reference sequence). This CDR3 is 13 amino acids long. The CDR3 DNA is TGTGCCAGCAGTTCCGGGGTCGACAATGAGCAGTTCTTC. Protein product: CASSSGVDNEQFF.

The gene calls are TRBV7-2 and TRBJ2-3; 8 nucleotides line up with TRBD1. V dropped 7 bases and J dropped 9; count of bases not matched to a gene: 15. CDR1 is SGHTA and CDR2 is FQGNSA in the germline V gene. The CDR3 is made up of 15 amino acids. This CDR3 reads CASNQNQGAGATQYF. The CDR3 coding sequence is TGTGCCAGCAACCAAAACCAGGGGGCTGGGGCCACGCAGTATTTT. Complete variable domain (other parts from reference TRBV7-2 and TRBJ2-3): GAGVSQSPSNKVTEKGKDVELRCDPISGHTALYWYRQSLGQGLEFLIYFQGNSAPDKSGLPSDRFSAERTGGSVSTLTIQRTQQEDSAVYLCASNQNQGAGATQYFGPGTRLTVL.

The V call is TRBV18, the J call TRBJ1-4; TRBD1 aligns across 10 bases. Trimming removed 3 bases from V and 3 bases from J; junction bases left unmatched: 4. CDR1 is KGHSH, CDR2 LQKENI, per germline. The CDR3 is 16 residues long. Here the CDR3 reads CASSPRQGAANEKLFF. The CDR3 DNA reads as TGTGCCAGCTCACCGCGACAGGGGGCAGCTAATGAAAAACTGTTTTTT. The full variable domain, with the rest looked up from reference TRBV18 and TRBJ1-4, is NAGVMQNPRHLVRRRGQEARLRCSPMKGHSHVYWYRQLPEEGLKFMVYLQKENIIDESGMPKERFSAEFPKEGPSILRIQQVVRGDSAAYFCASSPRQGAANEKLFFGSGTQLSVL.

The chain uses TRBV11-2 and TRBJ2-1, with 14 bases identical to TRBD2. Per the germline V gene, CDR1 is SGHAT and CDR2 is FQNNGV. J lost 7 bases, V lost 5 bases, and 10 bases had no gene match. CDR3 size: 17 residues. The CDR3 region is CASSPGLAGVRWNEQFF. The DNA of the CDR3 is TGTGCCAGCAGCCCGGGACTAGCGGGGGTCCGATGGAATGAGCAGTTCTTC.

The rearrangement links TRBV27 to TRBJ2-1; 7 bases map to TRBD1. The CDR3 runs 15 residues. J lost 4 bases, V lost 5 bases, and 8 bases had no gene match. Looked up from germline, CDR1 is MNHEY and CDR2 is SMNVEV (reference sequence). The CDR3 DNA is TGTGCCAGCAGTGTACAGGGGAGCATATACAATGAGCAGTTCTTC. This codes for CASSVQGSIYNEQFF.

This chain connects TRBV11-2 to TRBJ1-4; maybe TRBD1 (6 bases). Germline CDR1 and CDR2: SGHAT and FQNNGV. CDR3 length equals 14 residues. V lost 3 bases and J 8 bases, leaving 13 bases between the germline ends. This chain's CDR3 is CASSFGQGTEKLFF. The CDR3 DNA reads as TGTGCCAGCAGCTTTGGGCAGGGGACAGAAAAACTGTTTTTT.

The chain employs TRBV9 and TRBJ2-2; 10 bases are shared with TRBD1. V lost 4 bases to trimming and J lost 0 bases; unmatched junction nucleotides: 18. CDR3 length equals 21 residues. CDR1 and CDR2 (germline): SGDLS, YYNGEE. The CDR3 DNA is TGTGCCAGCAGCTCCCGATCGGGACAGGGGACGGTTGTTCCGAACACCGGGGAGCTGTTTTTT. This translates into CASSSRSGQGTVVPNTGELFF.

The chain is built from TRBV5-1 and TRBJ1-3; 7 bases are shared with TRBD1. V shed 5 bases, J shed 4 bases, and the junction held 3 bases outside the gene matches. The CDR3 has 13 amino acids. The germline V gene has CDR1 SGHRS and CDR2 YFSETQ. CDR3 residues: CASSRGQGNTIYF. The DNA of the CDR3 is TGCGCCAGCAGTCGGGGACAGGGAAACACCATATATTTT.

This chain uses TRBV6-6 with TRBJ1-2; TRBD1 is a possible D gene (5 bases). CDR1 is MNHNY, CDR2 SVGAGI, per germline (reference sequence). This CDR3 has 12 amino acids. V shed 8 bases and J shed 7 bases, with 14 bases lying between them. CDR3 amino acids: CASWGTTGGYTF. DNA of the CDR3: TGTGCCAGCTGGGGCACCACGGGTGGCTACACCTTC.